This T cell receptor beta chain was captured in a study of CD8 T cells in Susac syndrome. cDNA came from around 0.54 to 1 ug RNA primed by random hexamers. The CDR3 of TCR beta was amplified by immunoSEQ multiplex PCR across 54 Vbeta and 13 Jbeta. A single record per CDR3 protein comes from TCRdb applying MiXCR to the immunoSEQ multiplex PCR reads. This sample has about 300,000 distinct CDR3 sequences, with around 85% found just once. V shed 1 base and J 5 bases; nucleotides not matched to a gene: 6. This CDR3 has 15 amino acids. Germline CDR1 reads SGHDT; CDR2 reads YYEEEE. The sequence came from a human donor with multiple sclerosis. The specimen sequenced was CD8+ T cells from PBMCs. The genes are TRBV5-6 and TRBJ1-5, with TRBD1 matching 7 bases. The CDR3: CASSLSAGGDQPQHF. As DNA, the CDR3 is TGTGCCAGCAGCTTGTCAGCAGGGGGGGATCAGCCCCAGCATTTT.